The 2 T cell receptor beta chains presented below share a single source sample, sequenced in a study of neurological immune-mediated disorders. TCRdb re-called the 5' RACE reads with MiXCR, one entry per CDR3 protein. Among about 80,000 distinct CDR3 sequences, about 4.5% were seen once, and the ten largest hold 5.7%. Time point of the sample: longitudinal time-point 3. Specimen: PBMCs. These receptors all stem from a woman aged 55-70 years with multiple sclerosis.

This clonotype occurred many times. The chain carries TRBV20-1 and TRBJ1-1; no clear D gene. Germline V CDR1 and CDR2: DFQATT, SNEGSKA (reference sequence). V was clipped by 3 bases and J by 4 bases, with 6 bases between them. This CDR3 has 11 amino acids. Written as DNA, the CDR3 is TGCAGTGCTAGTGGCAGCACTGAAGCTTTCTTT. Its protein is CSASGSTEAFF.

The chain uses TRBV6-1 and TRBJ1-4, with D perhaps matching TRBD1 (5 bases). The CDR3 extends over 16 amino acids. The ends were cut back, 4 bases at V and 5 bases at J, with 17 bases in the middle. The V gene's germline CDR1 is MNHNS and CDR2 SASEGT. CDR3 sequence reads: CASSGPRQWENEKLFF. The CDR3 region has the DNA TGTGCCAGCAGTGGCCCCCGACAGTGGGAAAATGAAAAACTGTTTTTT.